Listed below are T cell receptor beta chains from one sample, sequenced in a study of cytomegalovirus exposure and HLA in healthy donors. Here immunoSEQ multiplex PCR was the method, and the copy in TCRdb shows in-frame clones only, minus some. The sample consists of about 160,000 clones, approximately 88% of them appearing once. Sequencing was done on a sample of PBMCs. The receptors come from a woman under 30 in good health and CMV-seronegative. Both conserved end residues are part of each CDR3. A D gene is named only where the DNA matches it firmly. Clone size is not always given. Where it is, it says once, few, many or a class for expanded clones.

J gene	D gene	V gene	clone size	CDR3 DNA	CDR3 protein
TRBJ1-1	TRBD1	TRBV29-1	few	TGCAGCGTGGATGGGACAGGGGGCGCGGGAGCTTTCTTT	CSVDGTGGAGAFF
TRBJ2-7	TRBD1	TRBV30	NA	TGTGCCTGGAGTGTATTGGACAGGGACGCCTACGAGCAGTACTTC	CAWSVLDRDAYEQYF
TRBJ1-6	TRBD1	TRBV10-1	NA	TGCGCCATTTCAAGACAGGGGGCTTCACCCCTCCACTTT	CAISRQGASPLHF
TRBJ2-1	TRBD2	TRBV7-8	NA	TGTGCCAGCAGCTTAGGCGGGGGGGCGCATGAGCAGTTCTTC	CASSLGGGAHEQFF
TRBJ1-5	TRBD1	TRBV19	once	TGTGCCAGTAGTATCCCCGGGGACAGTTCATTCAATCAGCCCCAGCATTTT	CASSIPGDSSFNQPQHF
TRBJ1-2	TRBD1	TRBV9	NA	TGTGCCAGCAGCCCAAGACGACAGGGAGGAATTTATGGCTACACCTTC	CASSPRRQGGIYGYTF
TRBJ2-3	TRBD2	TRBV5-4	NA	TGTGCCAGCAGCTTGACTAGCGGGACCACAGATACGCAGTATTTT	CASSLTSGTTDTQYF
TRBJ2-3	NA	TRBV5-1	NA	TGCGCCAGCAGCTTGGGGCATTTTGTGGGGGGAGATACGCAGTATTTT	CASSLGHFVGGDTQYF
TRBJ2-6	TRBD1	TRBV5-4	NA	TGTGCCAGCAGCACCACAGGGGGCTCTGGGGCCAACGTCCTGACTTTC	CASSTTGGSGANVLTF
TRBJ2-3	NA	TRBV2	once	TGTGCCAGCAGCTGGTATACTAGCACAGATACGCAGTATTTT	CASSWYTSTDTQYF
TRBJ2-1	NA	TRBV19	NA	TGTGCCAGTAGTCCTAGCTCCTACAATGAGCAGTTCTTC	CASSPSSYNEQFF
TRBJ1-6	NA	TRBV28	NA	TGTGCCAGCAGTCCTCCCTCAGGGCCCCTCCTATACCACTTT	CASSPPSGPLLYHF
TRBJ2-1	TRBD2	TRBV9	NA	TGTGCCAGCAGCACCCCTAGCGGTGTCGATACTGAGCAGTTCTTC	CASSTPSGVDTEQFF
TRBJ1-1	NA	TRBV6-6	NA	TGTGCCAGCAGCCGCGGGACGTCTGAAGCTTTCTTT	CASSRGTSEAFF
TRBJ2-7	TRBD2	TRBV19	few	TGTGCCAGTAGCCCAACCCCCCGGGGGGTCTACGAGCAGTACTTC	CASSPTPRGVYEQYF
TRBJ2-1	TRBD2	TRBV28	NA	TGTGCCACCCAGTCGGGGGGGGCCGAACGTAATGAGCAGTTCTTC	CATQSGGAERNEQFF
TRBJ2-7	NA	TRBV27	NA	TGTGCCAGCAGTACAATTAGCGGTAGCTCCTACGAGCAGTACTTC	CASSTISGSSYEQYF
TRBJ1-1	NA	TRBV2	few	TGTGCCAGCTTCGTCCCGGGATCGAACACTGAAGCTTTCTTT	CASFVPGSNTEAFF
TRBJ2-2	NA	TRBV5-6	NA	TGTGCCAGCAGCTTCGGGACACTGAACACCGGGGAGCTGTTTTTT	CASSFGTLNTGELFF
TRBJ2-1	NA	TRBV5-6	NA	TGTGCCAGCAGCTTGGTCCTGCCGGGGACACACAATGAGCAGTTCTTC	CASSLVLPGTHNEQFF
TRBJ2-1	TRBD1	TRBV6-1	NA	TGTGCCAGCAGTGAACGGACAGGGGCACGTGGTGAGCAGTTCTTC	CASSERTGARGEQFF
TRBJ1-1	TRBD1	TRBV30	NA	TGTGCCTGGAGGATTATGACAGGGGTGAACACTGAAGCTTTCTTT	CAWRIMTGVNTEAFF
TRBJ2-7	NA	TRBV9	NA	TGTGCCAGCAGCCCCGGACTTTTACCCTCTACCTACGAGCAGTACTTC	CASSPGLLPSTYEQYF
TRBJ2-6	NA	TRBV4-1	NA	TGCGCCAGCAGCCAAGAAAGGGGCTCTGGGGCCAACGTCCTGACTTTC	CASSQERGSGANVLTF
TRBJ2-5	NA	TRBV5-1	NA	TGCGCCAGCAGCTACTCCGGGGTTAGTCACGAGACCCAGTACTTC	CASSYSGVSHETQYF
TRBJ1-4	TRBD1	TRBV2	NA	TGTGCCAGCAGCGACGGACAGGGGGCTGGTAATGAAAAACTGTTTTTT	CASSDGQGAGNEKLFF
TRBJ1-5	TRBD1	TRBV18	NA	TGTGCCAGCTCTCCCACAGGGGGCGGGAATCAGCCCCAGCATTTT	CASSPTGGGNQPQHF
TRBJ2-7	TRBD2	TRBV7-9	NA	TGTGCCAGCAGCTTCGGACTAGCGGGGGCCTCCTACGAGCAGTACTTC	CASSFGLAGASYEQYF
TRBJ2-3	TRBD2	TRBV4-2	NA	TGTGCCAGCAGCCAAGGGGCTAGCGGGGGGAGCACAGATACGCAGTATTTT	CASSQGASGGSTDTQYF
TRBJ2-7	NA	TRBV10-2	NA	TGCGCCAGCAGTGAGTCTAGTAGGGGGGGGGAGCAGTACTTC	CASSESSRGGEQYF
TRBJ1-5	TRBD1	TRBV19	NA	TGTGCCAGTAGTATTTTGGCAGGGGGCGATACTGGCAATCAGCCCCAGCATTTT	CASSILAGGDTGNQPQHF
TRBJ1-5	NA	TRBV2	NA	TGTGCCAGCAGATCCCGGGACTTTAGCAATCAGCCCCAGCATTTT	CASRSRDFSNQPQHF
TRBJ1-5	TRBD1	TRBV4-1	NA	TGCGCCAGCAGCCGGGGACAGGGATCGAATCAGCCCCAGCATTTT	CASSRGQGSNQPQHF
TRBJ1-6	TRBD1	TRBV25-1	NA	TGTGCCTCCTCCTCCTCCGGGACAGGGCATAATTCACCCCTCCACTTT	CASSSSGTGHNSPLHF
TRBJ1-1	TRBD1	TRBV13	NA	TGTGCCAGCAGCTCATGGGACAGTGAGAACACTGAAGCTTTCTTT	CASSSWDSENTEAFF
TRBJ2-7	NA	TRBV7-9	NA	TGTGCCAGCAGCTCCTCCGGGTCGTTAGCCTACGAGCAGTACTTC	CASSSSGSLAYEQYF
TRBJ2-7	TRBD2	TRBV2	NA	TGTGCCAGCAGGGCCGGGACGGGAGGGATCTACGAGCAGTACTTC	CASRAGTGGIYEQYF
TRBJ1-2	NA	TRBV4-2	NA	TGTGCCAGCAGCCAAGAATCCAGGGATAATGGCTACACCTTC	CASSQESRDNGYTF
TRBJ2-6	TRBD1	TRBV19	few	TGTGCCAGTAGTAGGACAGGGACTGGGGCCAACGTCCTGACTTTC	CASSRTGTGANVLTF
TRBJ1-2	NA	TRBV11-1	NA	TGTGCCAGCAAGGATGCAGGCTATGGCTACACCTTC	CASKDAGYGYTF
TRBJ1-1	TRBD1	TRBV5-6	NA	TGCGCCAGCAGCGGGCGGACAGGGAACACTGAAGCTTTCTTT	CASSGRTGNTEAFF
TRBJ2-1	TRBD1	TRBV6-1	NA	TGTGCCAGCAGCCCGGGACAGGGTCGATATGAGCAGTTCTTC	CASSPGQGRYEQFF
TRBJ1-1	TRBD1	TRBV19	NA	TGTGCCAGTAGTGCCCGACAGGGTATGAACACTGAAGCTTTCTTT	CASSARQGMNTEAFF
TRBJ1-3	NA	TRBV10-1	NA	TGCGCCAGCAGTGAATCAGGGGCTGGAAACACCATATATTTT	CASSESGAGNTIYF
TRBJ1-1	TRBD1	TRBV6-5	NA	TGTGCCAGCAGTTACGATATCCGGACAGGGTTCACTGAAGCTTTCTTT	CASSYDIRTGFTEAFF
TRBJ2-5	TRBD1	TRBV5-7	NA	TGTGCCAGCAGCGGGAGACAGGGGTACCAAGAGACCCAGTACTTC	CASSGRQGYQETQYF
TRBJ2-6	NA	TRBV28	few	TGTGCCAGCAGTGGAGGGGACCAGGCAGGGGCCAACGTCCTGACTTTC	CASSGGDQAGANVLTF
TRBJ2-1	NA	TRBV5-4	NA	TGTGCCAGCAGCTTGGTGGGGGGTAATGAGCAGTTCTTC	CASSLVGGNEQFF